This T cell receptor (beta chain) was profiled in a study of blood T cell repertoires in COVID-19. Across the whole study: Samples representing acute and convalescent COVID-19 were sourced from the United States, Italy and Spain. Nucleic acid was either cDNA or gDNA, and it came from T cells, B-cell-depleted T cells, or PBMCs.

V was clipped by 3 bases and J by 4 bases; unmatched bases: 18. This CDR3 region has 19 residues. Germline lookup yields CDR1 LGHNA and CDR2 YNFKEQ. As handled by the study authors: Estimation of nucleated cell counts relied on the amplification of reference gene primers. TCRdb's copy holds only in-frame clones and misses some; the assay was immunoSEQ multiplex PCR. V and J calls plus clone size are reproduced from that table; the DNA served to infer D and trimming. The data contain over 250,000 clones, around nine tenths of them seen just once; the ten biggest clones take up about 2.6%. Recruitment covered about 25 US areas and drew participants whose ages spanned roughly 18 to 100 years. This clone was picked up a small number of times.

J is TRBJ2-7 and V is TRBV4-2; TRBD2 agrees at 10 bases. The TCR comes from a woman aged 18-29 years who had recovered from COVID-19. Sequenced input: PBMCs or T cells enriched from blood (not recorded which). CDR3 residues: CASSHSPLAGAIKGYEQYF. The DNA for the CDR3 is TGTGCCAGCAGCCATAGCCCCCTAGCGGGAGCCATAAAAGGTTACGAGCAGTACTTC.